The source of this TCR beta chain is a study of OX40 agonist ivuxolimab in advanced cancers. With 0 bases removed from V and 0 bases from J, the gap between germline ends came to 10 bases. Germline CDR1 and CDR2: LGHNA and YNFKEQ. CDR3 size: 16 residues. Clones were read by immunoSEQ multiplex PCR, and TCRdb kept only the in-frame ones, dropping some. The data hold 72,000 or so clones, with 81% observed a single time. Sequenced material: CD4+ or CD8+ T cells sorted from blood, taken in a trial of the OX40 agonist ivuxolimab. The receptor comes from an adult with an advanced solid tumor such as melanoma, head and neck, liver or kidney cancer. The chain joins TRBV4-2 to TRBJ2-3; D gene unclear. The CDR3 here is CASSQEGRQSTDTQYF. The CDR3 bases are TGTGCCAGCAGCCAAGAGGGCCGCCAGAGCACAGATACGCAGTATTTT.